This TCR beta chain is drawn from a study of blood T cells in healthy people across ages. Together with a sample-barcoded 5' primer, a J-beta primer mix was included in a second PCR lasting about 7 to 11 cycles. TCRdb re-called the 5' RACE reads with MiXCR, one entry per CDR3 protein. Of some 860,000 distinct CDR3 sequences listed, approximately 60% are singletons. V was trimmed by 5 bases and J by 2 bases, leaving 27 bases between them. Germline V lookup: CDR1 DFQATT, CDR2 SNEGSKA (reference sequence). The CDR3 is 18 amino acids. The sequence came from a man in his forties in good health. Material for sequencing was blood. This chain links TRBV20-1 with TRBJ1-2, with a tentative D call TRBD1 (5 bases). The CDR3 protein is CSAAESGFTGTVNYGYTF. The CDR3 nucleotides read TGCAGTGCTGCCGAATCTGGATTCACCGGGACGGTAAACTATGGCTACACCTTC.